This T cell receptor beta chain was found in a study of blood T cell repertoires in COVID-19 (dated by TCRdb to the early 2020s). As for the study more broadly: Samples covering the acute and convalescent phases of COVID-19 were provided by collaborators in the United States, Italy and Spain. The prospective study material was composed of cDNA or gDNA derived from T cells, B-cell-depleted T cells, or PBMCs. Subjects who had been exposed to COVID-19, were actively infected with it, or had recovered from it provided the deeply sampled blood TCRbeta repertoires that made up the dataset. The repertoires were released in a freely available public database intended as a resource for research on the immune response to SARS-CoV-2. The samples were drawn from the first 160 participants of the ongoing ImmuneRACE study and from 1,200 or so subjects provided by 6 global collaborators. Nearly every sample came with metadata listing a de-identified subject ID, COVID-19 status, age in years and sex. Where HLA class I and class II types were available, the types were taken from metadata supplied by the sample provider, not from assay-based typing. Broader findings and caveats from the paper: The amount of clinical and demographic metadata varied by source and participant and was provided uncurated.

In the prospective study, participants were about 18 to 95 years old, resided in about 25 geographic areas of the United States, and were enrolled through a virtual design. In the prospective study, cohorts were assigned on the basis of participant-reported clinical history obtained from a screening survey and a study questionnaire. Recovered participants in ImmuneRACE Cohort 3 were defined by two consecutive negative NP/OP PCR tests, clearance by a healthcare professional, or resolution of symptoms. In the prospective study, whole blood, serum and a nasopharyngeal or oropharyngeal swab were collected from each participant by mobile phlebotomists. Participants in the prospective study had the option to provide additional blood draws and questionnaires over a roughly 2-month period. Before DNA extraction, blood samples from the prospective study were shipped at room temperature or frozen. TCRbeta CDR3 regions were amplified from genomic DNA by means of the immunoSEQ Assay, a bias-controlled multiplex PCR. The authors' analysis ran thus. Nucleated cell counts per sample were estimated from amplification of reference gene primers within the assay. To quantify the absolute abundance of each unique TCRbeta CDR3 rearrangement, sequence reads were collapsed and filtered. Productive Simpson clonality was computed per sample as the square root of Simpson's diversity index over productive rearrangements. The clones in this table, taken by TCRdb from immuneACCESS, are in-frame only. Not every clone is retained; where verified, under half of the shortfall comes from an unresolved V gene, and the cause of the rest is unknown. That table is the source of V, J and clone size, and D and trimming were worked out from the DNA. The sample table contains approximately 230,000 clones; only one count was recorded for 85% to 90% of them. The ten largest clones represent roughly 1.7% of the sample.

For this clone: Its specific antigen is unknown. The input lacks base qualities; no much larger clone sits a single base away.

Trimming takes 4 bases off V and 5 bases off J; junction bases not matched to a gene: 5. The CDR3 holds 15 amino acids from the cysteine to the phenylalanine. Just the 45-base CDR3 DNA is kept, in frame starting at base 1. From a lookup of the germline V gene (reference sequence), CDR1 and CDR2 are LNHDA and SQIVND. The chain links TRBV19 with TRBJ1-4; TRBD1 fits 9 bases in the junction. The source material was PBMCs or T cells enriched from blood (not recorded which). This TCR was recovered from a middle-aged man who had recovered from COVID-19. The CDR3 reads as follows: CASSTTGGPNEKLFF. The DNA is TGTGCCAGTAGTACCACAGGGGGCCCCAATGAAAAACTGTTTTTT.